These 7 T cell receptor delta chains were sequenced from one sample in a study of Vδ1+ human thymocytes (dated by TCRdb to about 2018). General findings and caveats noted by the study authors: In contrast to oligoclonal peripheral blood repertoires, thymic TRG and TRD repertoires appeared to be highly polyclonal with Gaussian CDR3 length distributions.

These receptors lack a known antigen. Sequenced on an Illumina MiSeq. RNA extraction was performed with the RNeasy mini kit, and reverse transcription was done with Superscript III. CDR3 amplicons were generated by multiplex PCR with pooled V-gene forward primers and a constant-region reverse primer carrying Illumina adaptor overhangs. Clones were re-identified by TCRdb from the public reads with CATT, and rows with the same DNA were merged. The sample table lists tens of thousands of delta-chain clones, 15% to 20% of them with a count of one. The top ten clones comprise around 0.5% of the sample. The material sequenced was Vdelta1+ gamma-delta thymocytes from the thymus. Read against the paper, the sample's cell subset or site label means: FACS-sorted CD3+ TCRalphabeta- TCRVdelta1+ TCRVdelta2- thymocytes. The origin of the receptors is a boy under three years old who had congenital heart surgery.

The V gene is TRDV1, the J gene TRDJ1; possible D gene TRDD2, 6 bases. The CDR3 covers 18 residues. V lost 2 bases and J 0 bases, leaving 19 bases between the germline ends. CDR1 and CDR2 from the germline V gene are TSWWSYY and QGS. CDR3: CALGEILRRDFYTDKLIF. CDR3 in DNA: TGTGCTCTTGGGGAAATCCTACGGAGGGATTTCTACACCGATAAACTCATCTTT.

The genes are TRDV1 and TRDJ1, with TRDD3 matching over 12 bases. CDR1 and CDR2 from the germline V gene are TSWWSYY and QGS. V dropped 6 bases and J dropped 0; count of bases not matched to a gene: 29. The CDR3 is 24 residues long. The CDR3 spells CALGGLPTSSAGGYGNFYTDKLIF. The CDR3 DNA follows: TGTGCTCTTGGAGGCCTTCCTACTTCGAGCGCTGGGGGATACGGGAACTTTTACACCGATAAACTCATCTTT.

The table lists this clone with a few counts. The V and J genes are TRDV1 and TRDJ1; a weak D match, TRDD3 (6 bases). Germline values: CDR1 TSWWSYY, CDR2 QGS. The CDR3 has 22 residues. Trimming cost V 4 bases and J 5 bases, with 38 bases left between them. CDR3 nucleotide sequence: TGTGCTCTTGGGGCTCGAATTCCCAAGCAAGTCTGGGGATCCTCGCGGGGGGATAAACTCATCTTT. It is translated as CALGARIPKQVWGSSRGDKLIF.

The chain carries TRDV1 and TRDJ1; 13 positions agree with TRDD3. J was trimmed by 3 bases and V by 6 bases; bases with no gene match: 16. CDR3 length: 19 amino acids. The germline V gene encodes CDR1 TSWWSYY and CDR2 QGS. The DNA of the CDR3 is TGTGCTCTTGGACCGGGCCTTCCTAGGACTGGGGGATACGCCGATAAACTCATCTTT. Its protein is CALGPGLPRTGGYADKLIF.

This clone has only a few counts. The chain links TRDV1 to TRDJ1; 11 positions match TRDD3. CDR1 is TSWWSYY and CDR2 is QGS in the germline V gene. The CDR3 consists of 17 residues. V lost 1 base to trimming and J lost 5 bases; unmatched junction nucleotides: 9. For the CDR3, the DNA is TGTGCTCTTGGGGAACCTGTACTGGGGGATAGTGAAGATAAACTCATCTTT. Its protein is CALGEPVLGDSEDKLIF.

This clone has a handful of counts. The J gene is TRDJ1, the V gene TRDV1, with 10 nucleotides matching TRDD3. Germline CDR1 is TSWWSYY and CDR2 is QGS. This CDR3 region has 26 residues. J was trimmed by 1 base and V by 4 bases; bases with no gene match: 36. The DNA for the CDR3 is TGTGCTCTTGGGGGCAGAACTTCACCTGCTCTCGCCTTTCGAGGGGGATACGCGTATCGCACCGATAAACTCATCTTT. Translated, it gives CALGGRTSPALAFRGGYAYRTDKLIF.

The chain employs TRDV1 and TRDJ1; D unresolved. Germline V lookup: CDR1 TSWWSYY, CDR2 QGS. The CDR3 totals 14 residues. With 5 bases removed from V and 3 bases from J, the gap between germline ends came to 13 bases. The DNA of the CDR3 is TGTGCTCTTGGGAACCCTATCCCTCCCGATAAACTCATCTTT. This sequence encodes CALGNPIPPDKLIF.